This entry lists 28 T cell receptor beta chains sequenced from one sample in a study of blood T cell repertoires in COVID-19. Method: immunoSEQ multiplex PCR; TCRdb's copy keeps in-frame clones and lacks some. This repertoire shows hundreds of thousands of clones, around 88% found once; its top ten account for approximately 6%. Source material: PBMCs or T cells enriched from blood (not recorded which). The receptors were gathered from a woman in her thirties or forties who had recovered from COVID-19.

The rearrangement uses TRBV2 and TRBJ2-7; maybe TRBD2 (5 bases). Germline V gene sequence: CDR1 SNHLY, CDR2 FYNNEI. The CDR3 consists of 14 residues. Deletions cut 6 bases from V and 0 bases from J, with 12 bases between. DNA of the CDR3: TGTGCCAGCAGCCCGGACTTGGGCTCCTACGAGCAGTACTTC. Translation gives CASSPDLGSYEQYF.

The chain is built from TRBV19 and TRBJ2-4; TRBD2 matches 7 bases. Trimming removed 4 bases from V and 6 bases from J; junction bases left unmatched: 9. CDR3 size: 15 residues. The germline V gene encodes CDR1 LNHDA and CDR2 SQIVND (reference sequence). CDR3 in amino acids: CASSNPSGGRNIQYF. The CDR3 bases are TGTGCCAGTAGTAATCCTAGCGGAGGGCGAAACATTCAGTACTTC.

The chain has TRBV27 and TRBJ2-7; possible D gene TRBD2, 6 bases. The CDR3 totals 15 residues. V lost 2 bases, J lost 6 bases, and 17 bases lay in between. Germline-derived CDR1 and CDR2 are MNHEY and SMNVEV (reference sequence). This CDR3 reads CASSLRSGRKGEQYF. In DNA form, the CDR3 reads TGTGCCAGCAGTTTAAGATCGGGGAGGAAGGGCGAGCAGTACTTC.

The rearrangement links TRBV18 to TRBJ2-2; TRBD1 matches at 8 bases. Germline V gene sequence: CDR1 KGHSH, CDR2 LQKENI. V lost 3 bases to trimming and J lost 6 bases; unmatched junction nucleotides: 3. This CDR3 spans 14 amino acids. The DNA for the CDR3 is TGTGCCAGCTCACCGGACAGGGTTCCCGGGGAGCTGTTTTTT. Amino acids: CASSPDRVPGELFF.

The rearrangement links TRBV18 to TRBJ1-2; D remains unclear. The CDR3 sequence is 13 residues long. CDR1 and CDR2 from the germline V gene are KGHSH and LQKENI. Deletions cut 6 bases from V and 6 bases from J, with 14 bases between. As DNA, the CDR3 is TGTGCCAGCTCGCCGGACTCGCTGGATGGCTACACCTTC. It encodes CASSPDSLDGYTF.

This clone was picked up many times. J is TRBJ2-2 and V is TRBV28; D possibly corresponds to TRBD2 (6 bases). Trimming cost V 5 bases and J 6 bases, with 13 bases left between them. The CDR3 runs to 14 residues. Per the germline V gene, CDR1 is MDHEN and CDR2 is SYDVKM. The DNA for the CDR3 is TGTGCCAGCAGTCCCCGACTAGGCTCCGGGGAGCTGTTTTTT. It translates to CASSPRLGSGELFF.

The CDR3 bases are TGTGCCAGCAGTTACACCACGACAGGGGCCGGGGAGCTGTTTTTT. It encodes CASSYTTTGAGELFF. The chain uses TRBV6-5 and TRBJ2-2; 8 bases agree with TRBD1. CDR1 is MNHEY and CDR2 is SVGAGI in the germline V gene. Trimming took 2 bases from V and 6 from J; bases not matched to a gene: 5. The CDR3 runs to 15 residues.

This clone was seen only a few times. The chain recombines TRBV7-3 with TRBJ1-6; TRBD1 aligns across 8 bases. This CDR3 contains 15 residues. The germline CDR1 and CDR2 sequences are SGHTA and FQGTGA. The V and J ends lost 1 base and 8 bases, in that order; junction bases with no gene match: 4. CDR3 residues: CASSLMGTGDSPLHF. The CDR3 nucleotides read TGTGCCAGCAGCTTAATGGGGACAGGAGATTCACCCCTCCACTTT.

CDR3 protein: CASSTPTGAYNEQFF. The CDR3 DNA is TGTGCCAGCAGCACCCCGACAGGGGCCTACAATGAGCAGTTCTTC. The rearrangement uses TRBV5-6 and TRBJ2-1; 8 nucleotides align to TRBD1. The CDR3 is 15 amino acids. Trimming at V came to 4 bases and at J to 2 bases, leaving 5 bases not matched to a gene. Germline V CDR1 and CDR2: SGHDT, YYEEEE.

The CDR3 sequence is CASSLEQGIYGYTF. The CDR3 DNA is TGCGCCAGCAGCTTGGAACAGGGGATCTATGGCTACACCTTC. V gene TRBV5-1 combines with J gene TRBJ1-2; TRBD1 agrees at 7 bases. The germline V gene has CDR1 SGHRS and CDR2 YFSETQ. The length of the CDR3 is 14 residues. The trim removed 0 bases at V and 4 bases at J, leaving 3 bases unmatched.

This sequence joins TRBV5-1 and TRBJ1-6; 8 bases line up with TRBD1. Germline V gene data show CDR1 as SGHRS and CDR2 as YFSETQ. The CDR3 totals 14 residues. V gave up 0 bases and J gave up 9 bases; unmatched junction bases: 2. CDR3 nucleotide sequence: TGCGCCAGCAGCTTGGACAGGGGGGCTTCACCCCTCCACTTT. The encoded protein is CASSLDRGASPLHF.

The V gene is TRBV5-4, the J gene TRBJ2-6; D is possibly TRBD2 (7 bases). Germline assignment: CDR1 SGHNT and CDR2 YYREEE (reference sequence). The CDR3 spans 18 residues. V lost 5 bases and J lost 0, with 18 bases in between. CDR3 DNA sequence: TGTGCCAGCAGGGGAGTCAGGGGCGGGAGCTCTGGGGCCAACGTCCTGACTTTC. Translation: CASRGVRGGSSGANVLTF. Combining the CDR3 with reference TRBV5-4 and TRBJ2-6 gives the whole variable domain ETGVTQSPTHLIKTRGQQVTLRCSSQSGHNTVSWYQQALGQGPQFIFQYYREEENGRGNFPPRFSGLQFPNYSSELNVNALELDDSALYLCASRGVRGGSSGANVLTFGAGSRLTVL.

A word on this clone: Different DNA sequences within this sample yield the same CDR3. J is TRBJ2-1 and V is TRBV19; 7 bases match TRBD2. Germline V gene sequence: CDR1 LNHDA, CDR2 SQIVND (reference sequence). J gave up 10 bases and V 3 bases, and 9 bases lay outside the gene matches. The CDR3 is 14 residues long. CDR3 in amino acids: CASSILAGESEQFF. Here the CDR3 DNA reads TGTGCCAGTAGTATTCTTGCGGGAGAGTCGGAGCAGTTCTTC.

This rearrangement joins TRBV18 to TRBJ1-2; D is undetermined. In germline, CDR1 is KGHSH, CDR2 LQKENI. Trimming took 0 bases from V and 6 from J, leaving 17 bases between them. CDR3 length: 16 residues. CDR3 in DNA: TGTGCCAGCTCACCACCCCTTGCTCAGGCGTCCAATGGCTACACCTTC. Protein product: CASSPPLAQASNGYTF.

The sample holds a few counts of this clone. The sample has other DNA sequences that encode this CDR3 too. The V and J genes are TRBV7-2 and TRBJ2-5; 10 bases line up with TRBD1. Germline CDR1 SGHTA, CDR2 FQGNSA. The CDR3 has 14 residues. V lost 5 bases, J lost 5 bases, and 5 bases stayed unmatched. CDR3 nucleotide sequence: TGTGCCAGCAGCGCGACAGGGGGCTGGGAGACCCAGTACTTC. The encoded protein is CASSATGGWETQYF.

In nucleotides, the CDR3 is TGTGCCAGCAGCGTAGTCCGGGACAGGGAGAATCAGCCCCAGCATTTT. This gives the protein CASSVVRDRENQPQHF. The rearrangement uses TRBV3-1 (or the pseudogene TRBV3-2) and TRBJ1-5; the match to TRBD1 covers 9 bases. Germline lookup yields CDR1 LGHDT and CDR2 YNNKEL (reference sequence). CDR3 size: 16 residues. Trimming at V came to 5 bases and at J to 4 bases, leaving 9 bases not matched to a gene.

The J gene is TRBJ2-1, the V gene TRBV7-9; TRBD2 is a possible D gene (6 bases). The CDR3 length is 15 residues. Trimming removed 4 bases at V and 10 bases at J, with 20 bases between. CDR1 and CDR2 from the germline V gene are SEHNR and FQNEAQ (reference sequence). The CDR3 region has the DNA TGTGCCAGCAGCTCTACCGGGACTTCTTCTAGAGAGCAGTTCTTC. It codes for CASSSTGTSSREQFF.

The CDR3 sequence: CASSAGLAGYNEQFF. The CDR3 DNA follows: TGTGCCAGCAGTGCTGGACTAGCAGGGTACAATGAGCAGTTCTTC. J is TRBJ2-1 and V is TRBV9; TRBD2 matches 8 bases. CDR1 and CDR2 (germline): SGDLS, YYNGEE. This CDR3 region has 15 residues. After removal of 5 bases from V and 4 bases from J, the junction contained 8 bases not matched to a gene.

CDR3 sequence (DNA): TGTGCCACCAGTGATTCCCGGTCCGAGGTTGAAAACACCATATATTTT. It translates to CATSDSRSEVENTIYF. The chain combines TRBV24-1 with TRBJ1-3; D uncertain. Germline loops: CDR1 KGHDR, CDR2 SFDVKD. CDR3 length equals 16 residues. The V and J ends lost 2 bases and 6 bases respectively, with 16 bases between them.

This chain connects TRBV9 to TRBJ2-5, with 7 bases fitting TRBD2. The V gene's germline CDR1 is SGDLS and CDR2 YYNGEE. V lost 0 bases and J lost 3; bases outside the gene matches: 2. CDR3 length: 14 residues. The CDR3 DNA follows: TGTGCCAGCAGCGTAGGTGGGAGGGAAGAGACCCAGTACTTC. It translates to CASSVGGREETQYF. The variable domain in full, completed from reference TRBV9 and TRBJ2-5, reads DSGVTQTPKHLITATGQRVTLRCSPRSGDLSVYWYQQSLDQGLQFLIQYYNGEERAKGNILERFSAQQFPDLHSELNLSSLELGDSALYFCASSVGGREETQYFGPGTRLLVL.

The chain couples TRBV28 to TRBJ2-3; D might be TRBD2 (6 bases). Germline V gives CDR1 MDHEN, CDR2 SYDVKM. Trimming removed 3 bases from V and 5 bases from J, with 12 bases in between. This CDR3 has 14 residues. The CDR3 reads CASSLAGSVDTQYF. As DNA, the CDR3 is TGTGCCAGCAGTTTGGCGGGATCTGTAGATACGCAGTATTTT. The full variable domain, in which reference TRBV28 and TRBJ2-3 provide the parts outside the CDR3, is DVKVTQSSRYLVKRTGEKVFLECVQDMDHENMFWYRQDPGLGLRLIYFSYDVKMKEKGDIPEGYSVSREKKERFSLILESASTNQTSMYLCASSLAGSVDTQYFGPGTRLTVL.

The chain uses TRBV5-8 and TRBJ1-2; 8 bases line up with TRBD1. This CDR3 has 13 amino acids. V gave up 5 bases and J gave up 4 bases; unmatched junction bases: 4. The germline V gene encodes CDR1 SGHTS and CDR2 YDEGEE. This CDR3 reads CASSTDRVYGYTF. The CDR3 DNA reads TGTGCCAGCAGTACGGACAGGGTCTATGGCTACACCTTC.

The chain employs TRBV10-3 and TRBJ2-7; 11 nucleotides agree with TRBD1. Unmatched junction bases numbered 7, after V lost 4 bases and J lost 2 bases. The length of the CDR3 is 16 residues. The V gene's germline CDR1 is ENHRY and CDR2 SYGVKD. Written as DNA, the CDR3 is TGTGCCATCAGTGCCTCCCCGGGACAGGGGGCCTACGAGCAGTACTTC. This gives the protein CAISASPGQGAYEQYF.

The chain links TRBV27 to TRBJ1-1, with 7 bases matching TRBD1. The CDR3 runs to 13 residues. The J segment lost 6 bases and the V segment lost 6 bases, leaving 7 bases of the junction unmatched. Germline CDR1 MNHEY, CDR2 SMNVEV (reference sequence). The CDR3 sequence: CASSRDSFSEAFF. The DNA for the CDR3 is TGTGCCAGCAGCAGGGACAGTTTCTCTGAAGCTTTCTTT.

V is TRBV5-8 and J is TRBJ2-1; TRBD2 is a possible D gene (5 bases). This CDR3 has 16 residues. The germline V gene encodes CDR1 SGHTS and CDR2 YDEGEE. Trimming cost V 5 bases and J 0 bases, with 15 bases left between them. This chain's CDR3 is CASRRLAHSSYNEQFF. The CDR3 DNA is TGTGCCAGCAGACGCCTAGCCCACTCCTCCTACAATGAGCAGTTCTTC.

The CDR3 sequence is CASSAGNYGYTF. CDR3 sequence (DNA): TGTGCCAGCAGCGCCGGTAACTATGGCTACACCTTC. The chain recombines TRBV11-3 with TRBJ1-2; D remains unclear. Germline V CDR1 and CDR2: SGHNT, YENEEA. The CDR3 extends over 12 amino acids. Trimming shortened V by 5 bases and J by 1 base, and 5 bases separated the two germline ends.

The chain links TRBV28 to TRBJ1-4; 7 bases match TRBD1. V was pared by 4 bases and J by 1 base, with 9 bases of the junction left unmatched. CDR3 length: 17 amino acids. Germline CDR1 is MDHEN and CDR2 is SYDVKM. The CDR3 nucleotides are TGTGCCAGCAGTTCGACAGGGAAAGGGGTAACTAATGAAAAACTGTTTTTT. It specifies CASSSTGKGVTNEKLFF.

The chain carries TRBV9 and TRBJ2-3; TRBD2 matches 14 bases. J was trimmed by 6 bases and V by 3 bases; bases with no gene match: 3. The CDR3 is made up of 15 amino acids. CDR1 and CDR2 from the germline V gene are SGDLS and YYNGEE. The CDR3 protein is CASSGTSGRRDTQYF. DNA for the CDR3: TGTGCCAGCAGCGGGACTAGCGGGAGGAGGGATACGCAGTATTTT.